These 27 T cell receptor beta chains originate from one sample sequenced in a study of T cell clones after liver transplantation. The method was immunoSEQ multiplex PCR; TCRdb's version includes in-frame clones alone and lacks a portion of them. The table shows 98,000 or so clones, with 82% occurring only once. The material was CD4+ T cells from blood, obtained before liver transplant. The receptors originated from a human donor who received a liver transplant.

The chain joins TRBV7-9 to TRBJ2-6, with TRBD1 identical over 7 bases. Germline values: CDR1 SEHNR, CDR2 FQNEAQ (reference sequence). This CDR3 is 18 amino acids long. The V segment lost 5 bases and the J segment 1 base; nucleotides outside the gene matches: 11. The CDR3 protein is CASSRGQTSISGANVLTF. The CDR3 DNA reads as TGTGCCAGCAGCCGGGGACAGACAAGTATTTCTGGGGCCAACGTCCTGACTTTC.

The chain couples TRBV18 to TRBJ1-6; D is uncertain. Trimming shortened V by 5 bases and J by 6 bases, and 11 bases separated the two germline ends. The CDR3 covers 14 residues. Per the germline V gene, CDR1 is KGHSH and CDR2 is LQKENI. CDR3 loop: CASSDHLANSPLHF. The DNA for the CDR3 is TGTGCCAGCTCAGATCACTTGGCTAATTCACCCCTCCACTTT.

The V call is TRBV7-8, the J call TRBJ2-4; no reliable D call. Germline lookup yields CDR1 SGHVS and CDR2 FQNEAQ. The germline V and J ends were trimmed by 5 bases and 0 bases, with 14 bases remaining between them. The CDR3 covers 16 residues. The CDR3 loop reads CASSPAASLAKNIQYF. CDR3 coding DNA: TGTGCCAGCAGCCCGGCAGCTTCCTTAGCCAAAAACATTCAGTACTTC.

The genes are TRBV15 and TRBJ1-1; D unclear. CDR3 length: 14 residues. V was pared by 6 bases and J by 5 bases, with 16 bases between. CDR1 is LNHNV, CDR2 YYDKDF, per germline (reference sequence). This CDR3 reads CATRNRIGRTEAFF. The CDR3 nucleotides read TGTGCCACCAGGAACCGTATCGGGAGGACTGAAGCTTTCTTT.

The genes are TRBV6-6 and TRBJ1-1; D remains ambiguous. The CDR3 spans 12 residues. Trimming cost V 8 bases and J 1 base, with 8 bases left between them. From germline, CDR1 is MNHNY and CDR2 SVGAGI (reference sequence). The CDR3 nucleotides are TGTGCCAGCCGATTCCCGAACACTGAAGCTTTCTTT. Amino acids: CASRFPNTEAFF.

The gene calls are TRBV18 and TRBJ1-3, with D hard to call. The CDR3 consists of 14 residues. The ends were cut back, 2 bases at V and 4 bases at J, with 9 bases in the middle. Germline CDR1 is KGHSH and CDR2 is LQKENI. The CDR3 bases are TGTGCCAGCTCACCAGGGGTTTCGGGAAACACCATATATTTT. This translates into CASSPGVSGNTIYF.

The chain uses TRBV7-3 and TRBJ2-1; a possible D gene is TRBD1 (5 bases). This CDR3 is built from 13 residues. V was trimmed by 2 bases and J by 5 bases, leaving 7 bases between them. Germline assignment: CDR1 SGHTA and CDR2 FQGTGA. This CDR3 reads CASSLQGNNEQFF. CDR3 sequence (DNA): TGTGCCAGCAGCTTACAGGGAAACAATGAGCAGTTCTTC.

This clone was seen once. At the DNA level, this CDR3 is encoded by other sequences in the same sample as well. The chain uses TRBV6-1 and TRBJ2-7, with TRBD1 matching over 9 bases. V lost 6 bases and J lost 2; bases outside the gene matches: 2. This CDR3 spans 13 amino acids. Germline CDR1 reads MNHNS; CDR2 reads SASEGT. The CDR3 DNA is TGTGCCAGCAGGGACAGGGGACCCTACGAGCAGTACTTC. Translating gives CASRDRGPYEQYF.

The sample holds a few counts of this clone. This chain uses TRBV28 with TRBJ2-7; 9 nucleotides match TRBD2. The ends lost 3 bases at V and 7 bases at J; junction bases unmatched: 10. Germline CDR1 and CDR2: MDHEN and SYDVKM. This CDR3 comprises 15 residues. The CDR3 DNA sequence: TGTGCCAGCAGTTTGAGGAGCGGGAGGTCTTTAGAGCAGTACTTC. Its translation is CASSLRSGRSLEQYF. The full variable domain, rest sourced from reference TRBV28 and TRBJ2-7, is DVKVTQSSRYLVKRTGEKVFLECVQDMDHENMFWYRQDPGLGLRLIYFSYDVKMKEKGDIPEGYSVSREKKERFSLILESASTNQTSMYLCASSLRSGRSLEQYFGPGTRLTVT.

J is TRBJ1-2 and V is TRBV6-1, with D hard to call. CDR3 length: 11 residues. Germline V gives CDR1 MNHNS, CDR2 SASEGT. Trimming removed 10 bases at V and 1 base at J, with 7 bases between. Here the CDR3 reads CATHSNYGYTF. In DNA, the CDR3 is TGTGCCACCCACAGTAACTATGGCTACACCTTC.

The chain has TRBV11-2 and TRBJ2-7; TRBD2 might be the D (5 bases). The CDR3 spans 17 residues. The germline CDR1 and CDR2 sequences are SGHAT and FQNNGV. The V gene lost 6 bases and the J gene lost 0 bases, with 21 bases spanning the gap. In DNA form, the CDR3 reads TGTGCCAGCAGGGCATCGCGTTTTGAGCGGAGCTCCTACGAGCAGTACTTC. This sequence encodes CASRASRFERSSYEQYF.

The V call is TRBV5-4, the J call TRBJ2-3; D might be TRBD1 (5 bases). Germline lookup yields CDR1 SGHNT and CDR2 YYREEE (reference sequence). V was pared by 2 bases and J by 4 bases, with 8 bases between. The CDR3 is 13 residues long. DNA for the CDR3: TGTGCCAGCAGCTTAGCAGGGTCAGATACGCAGTATTTT. Translation: CASSLAGSDTQYF.

This rearrangement joins TRBV7-8 to TRBJ2-2, with D possibly matching TRBD1 (5 bases). There are 15 residues in the CDR3. V was trimmed by 5 bases and J by 3 bases, leaving 13 bases between them. Germline V CDR1 and CDR2: SGHVS, FQNEAQ. The DNA for the CDR3 is TGTGCCAGCAGCCTAAACAGGAGATACACCGGGGAGCTGTTTTTT. This encodes CASSLNRRYTGELFF.

The chain joins TRBV11-2 to TRBJ2-7; TRBD1 matches at 11 bases. CDR3 length: 14 residues. Trimming cost V 3 bases and J 2 bases; bases outside gene matches: 0. CDR1 is SGHAT and CDR2 is FQNNGV in the germline V gene. Here the CDR3 DNA reads TGTGCCAGCAGCTTGGACAGGGGGCCCTACGAGCAGTACTTC. Protein sequence: CASSLDRGPYEQYF. The whole variable domain, filled in from reference TRBV11-2 and TRBJ2-7, reads EAGVAQSPRYKIIEKRQSVAFWCNPISGHATLYWYQQILGQGPKLLIQFQNNGVVDDSQLPKDRFSAERLKGVDSTLKIQPAKLEDSAVYLCASSLDRGPYEQYFGPGTRLTVT.

The CDR3: CASSLRYTGGGYTF. In DNA form, the CDR3 reads TGTGCCAGCAGCCTCCGATACACAGGGGGCGGCTACACCTTC. The chain has TRBV5-6 and TRBJ1-2; TRBD1 aligns across 9 bases. Germline CDR1 SGHDT, CDR2 YYEEEE. The CDR3 totals 14 residues. The trim removed 4 bases at V and 8 bases at J, leaving 9 bases unmatched.

This clone was recorded once. This chain links TRBV5-1 with TRBJ2-3, with D perhaps TRBD1 or TRBD2 (5 bases each). V was trimmed by 0 bases and J by 4 bases, leaving 15 bases between them. Germline V gene data show CDR1 as SGHRS and CDR2 as YFSETQ. There are 16 residues in the CDR3. CDR3 residues: CASSLGSGSRADTQYF. In DNA, the CDR3 is TGCGCCAGCAGCTTGGGGTCTGGGAGCAGGGCAGATACGCAGTATTTT. The whole variable domain, remainder taken from reference TRBV5-1 and TRBJ2-3, is KAGVTQTPRYLIKTRGQQVTLSCSPISGHRSVSWYQQTPGQGLQFLFEYFSETQRNKGNFPGRFSGRQFSNSRSEMNVSTLELGDSALYLCASSLGSGSRADTQYFGPGTRLTVL.

There are many counts of this clone. The chain uses TRBV7-2 and TRBJ2-1, with 15 bases aligning to TRBD2. This CDR3 contains 16 residues. Trimming at V came to 4 bases and at J to 10 bases, leaving 8 bases not matched to a gene. Germline CDR1 and CDR2: SGHTA and FQGNSA. DNA of the CDR3: TGTGCCAGCAGCTCGCGGACTAGCGGGGGGGCAGTGGAGCAGTTCTTC. Translated: CASSSRTSGGAVEQFF.

The DNA for the CDR3 is TGTGCCAGCAGCTTAGAGGTAGCGGGAGTAAAAAACATTCAGTACTTC. It translates to CASSLEVAGVKNIQYF. This rearrangement joins TRBV7-3 to TRBJ2-4; 9 bases are a match to TRBD2. The germline V gene encodes CDR1 SGHTA and CDR2 FQGTGA. The CDR3 is 16 amino acids. V lost 2 bases, J lost 4 bases, and 6 bases stayed unmatched.

Points on this clone: Likely a read error: the CDR3 ends without its conserved phenylalanine or tryptophan. The DNA is left out, because the CDR3 cannot be placed on it with certainty; the CDR3 is given as TCRdb lists it. V is TRBV6-5 and J is TRBJ2-7; TRBD1 is the table's D call, not checked against the DNA. CDR1 and CDR2 (germline): MNHEY, SVGAGI. The CDR3 comprises 10 residues, both ends counted. CDR3 protein: CASRQLSQGI.

The chain uses TRBV5-8 and TRBJ1-4; 7 bases align to TRBD1. V was pared by 1 base and J by 4 bases, with 7 bases of the junction left unmatched. The CDR3 sequence is 16 residues long. Looked up from germline, CDR1 is SGHTS and CDR2 is YDEGEE. The chain's CDR3 is CASSLFMGQSNEKLFF. CDR3 bases: TGTGCCAGCAGCTTGTTTATGGGACAGAGTAATGAAAAACTGTTTTTT.

There are a few counts of this clone. The chain links TRBV27 to TRBJ2-5; D is perhaps TRBD1 (5 bases). V lost 4 bases and J 1 base, leaving 10 bases between the germline ends. The CDR3 totals 14 residues. Germline assignment: CDR1 MNHEY and CDR2 SMNVEV (reference sequence). The CDR3 protein is CASSSGHPQETQYF. The CDR3 bases are TGTGCCAGCAGTTCCGGACACCCCCAAGAGACCCAGTACTTC.

The V call is TRBV28, the J call TRBJ2-3; D ambiguous. The CDR3 consists of 15 residues. The V end lost 3 bases, the J end lost 2 bases, and 12 bases lay between the germline ends. The germline V gene encodes CDR1 MDHEN and CDR2 SYDVKM. The CDR3 region has the DNA TGTGCCAGCAGTTTCAACGCAGGATTCACAGATACGCAGTATTTT. It specifies CASSFNAGFTDTQYF.

J is TRBJ2-3 and V is TRBV7-3; D is unclear. Germline CDR1 reads SGHTA; CDR2 reads FQGTGA. Trimming took off 2 bases at V and 4 bases at J, with 7 bases between the two ends. This CDR3 is built from 13 residues. CDR3 DNA sequence: TGTGCCAGCAGCTTATTCGAGGCAGATACGCAGTATTTT. Translated: CASSLFEADTQYF.

Worth noting for this clone: The same CDR3 can be traced to other DNA sequences in this sample. V usage is TRBV27 and J usage is TRBJ2-1; D remains unclear. The ends were cut back, 3 bases at V and 4 bases at J, with 4 bases in the middle. The V gene's germline CDR1 is MNHEY and CDR2 SMNVEV (reference sequence). This CDR3 region has 12 residues. CDR3 DNA sequence: TGTGCCAGCAGTTTGGGTTACAATGAGCAGTTCTTC. It codes for CASSLGYNEQFF.

The chain carries TRBV7-3 and TRBJ2-1, with TRBD1 matching over 9 bases. The CDR3 loop spans 17 amino acids. The V segment lost 4 bases and the J segment 5 bases; nucleotides outside the gene matches: 12. Germline CDR1 SGHTA, CDR2 FQGTGA. Here the CDR3 reads CASSSGTQGQGNNEQFF. The CDR3 DNA sequence: TGTGCCAGCAGCTCAGGGACTCAGGGACAGGGTAACAATGAGCAGTTCTTC.

The V call is TRBV18, the J call TRBJ2-5, with 8 nucleotides matching TRBD2. Germline CDR1 and CDR2: KGHSH and LQKENI. This CDR3 is built from 14 residues. Trimming removed 6 bases from V and 5 bases from J; junction bases left unmatched: 8. CDR3 loop: CASSRRGATETQYF. Written as DNA, the CDR3 is TGTGCCAGCTCCCGGCGGGGGGCAACGGAGACCCAGTACTTC.

This chain uses TRBV28 with TRBJ2-1; 10 bases agree with TRBD2. The CDR3 length is 19 residues. The germline gives CDR1 MDHEN, CDR2 SYDVKM. Germline trimming cut 6 bases from V and 2 bases from J; bases unmatched to any gene: 16. The CDR3 bases are TGTGCCAGCAGGCAGGGAGGGCTAGCGGGAGATAGAACCTACAATGAGCAGTTCTTC. It is translated as CASRQGGLAGDRTYNEQFF.